This T cell receptor (beta chain) emerged from a study of cytomegalovirus exposure and HLA in healthy donors. Amplification used 60 Vbeta primers and 13 Jbeta primers. Some clones are missing from TCRdb's copy, which holds only in-frame ones; the method was immunoSEQ multiplex PCR. The sample contains around 100,000 clones, roughly 79% of which appear only once. With regard to this clone: Its specificity is not known.

Trimming at V came to 4 bases and at J to 4 bases, leaving 9 bases not matched to a gene. The germline CDR1 and CDR2 sequences are SGHTS and YDEGEE. This CDR3 spans 15 amino acids. Study-level findings and limits: Cytomegalovirus association was assigned to more than 150 TCR beta chains. Later analysis found that TCR beta chains associated with HLA were more clonally expanded than other, equally common chains.

The specimen was PBMCs. This clonotype was obtained from a woman aged 40 to 50 in good health and CMV-seronegative. The V call is TRBV5-8, the J call TRBJ2-5; TRBD1 aligns across 8 bases. CDR3 DNA: TGTGCCAGCAGCACCGCCAGGGGGCCAGCAGAGACCCAGTACTTC. Residues: CASSTARGPAETQYF. Full variable domain (missing parts from reference TRBV5-8 and TRBJ2-5): EAGVTQSPTHLIKTRGQQATLRCSPISGHTSVYWYQQALGLGLQFLLWYDEGEERNRGNFPPRFSGRQFPNYSSELNVNALELEDSALYLCASSTARGPAETQYFGPGTRLLVL.